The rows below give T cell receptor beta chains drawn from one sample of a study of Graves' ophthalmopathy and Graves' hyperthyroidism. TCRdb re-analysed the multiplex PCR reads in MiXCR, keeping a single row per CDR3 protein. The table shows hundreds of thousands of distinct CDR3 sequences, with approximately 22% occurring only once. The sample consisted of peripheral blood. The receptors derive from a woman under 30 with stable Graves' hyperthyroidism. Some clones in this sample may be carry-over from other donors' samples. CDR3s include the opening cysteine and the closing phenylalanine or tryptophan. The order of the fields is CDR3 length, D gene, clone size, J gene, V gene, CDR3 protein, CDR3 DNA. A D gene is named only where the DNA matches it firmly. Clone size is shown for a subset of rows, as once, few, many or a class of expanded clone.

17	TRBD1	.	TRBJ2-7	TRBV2	CASTAINSRTGRGEQYF	TGTGCCAGCACCGCAATTAATTCCCGGACAGGGCGCGGGGAGCAGTACTTC
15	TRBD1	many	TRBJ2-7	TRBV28	CASSLPGQGSHEQYF	TGTGCCAGCAGTCTCCCTGGACAGGGGAGCCACGAGCAGTACTTC
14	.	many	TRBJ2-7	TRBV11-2	CASSLDPVYYEQYF	TGTGCCAGCAGCTTAGATCCAGTCTACTACGAGCAGTACTTC
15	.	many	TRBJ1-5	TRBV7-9	CASSLSSGDYQPQHF	TGTGCCAGCAGCTTATCGTCAGGGGACTATCAGCCCCAGCATTTT
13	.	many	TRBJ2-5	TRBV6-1	CASSRQYQETQYF	TGTGCCAGCAGTCGACAGTACCAAGAGACCCAGTACTTC
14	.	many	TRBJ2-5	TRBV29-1	CSVSSRTFQETQYF	TGCAGCGTTTCTTCTAGGACTTTCCAAGAGACCCAGTACTTC
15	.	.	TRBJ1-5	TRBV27	CASSFTGLLSQPQHF	TGTGCCAGCAGTTTTACAGGGTTACTCAGCCAGCCCCAGCATTTT
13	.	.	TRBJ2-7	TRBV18	CASSPDSYHEQYF	TGTGCCAGCTCACCAGACAGTTACCACGAGCAGTACTTC
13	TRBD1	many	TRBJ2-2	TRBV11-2	CASSWDRTGELFF	TGTGCCAGCAGCTGGGACAGAACCGGGGAGCTGTTTTTT
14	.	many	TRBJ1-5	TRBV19	CASNARWGNQPQHF	TGTGCCAGTAACGCGCGGTGGGGCAATCAGCCCCAGCATTTT
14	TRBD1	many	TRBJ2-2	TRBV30	CAWRTGAGTGELFF	TGTGCCTGGAGGACAGGGGCGGGGACCGGGGAGCTGTTTTTT
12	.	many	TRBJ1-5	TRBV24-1	CATSDADQPQHF	TGTGCCACCAGTGATGCAGATCAGCCCCAGCATTTT
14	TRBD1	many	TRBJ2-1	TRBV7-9	CASSLGQGYNEQFF	TGTGCCAGCAGCTTGGGACAGGGATACAATGAGCAGTTCTTC
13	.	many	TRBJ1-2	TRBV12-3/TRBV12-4	CASSFRDGYGYTF	TGTGCCAGCAGTTTTAGGGACGGCTATGGCTACACCTTC
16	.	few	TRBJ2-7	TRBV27	CASSSPRAGATYEQYF	TGTGCCAGCAGTTCGCCCAGGGCAGGGGCCACCTACGAGCAGTACTTC
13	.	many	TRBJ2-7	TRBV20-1	CSAYTGLTYEQYF	TGCAGTGCTTATACGGGGCTTACATACGAGCAGTACTTC
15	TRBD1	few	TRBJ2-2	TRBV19	CASRTGTGGIGELFF	TGTGCCAGTAGGACCGGGACAGGGGGCATCGGGGAGCTGTTTTTT
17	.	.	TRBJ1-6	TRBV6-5	CASSYQESLRTNSPLHF	TGTGCCAGCAGTTACCAAGAAAGCCTCCGGACTAATTCACCCCTCCACTTT
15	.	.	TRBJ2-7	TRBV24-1	CAPMRTVATGGEQYF	TGTGCCCCCATGAGGACAGTTGCCACCGGAGGGGAGCAGTACTTC
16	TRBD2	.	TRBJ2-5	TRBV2	CACPIGTSALQETQYF	TGTGCCTGCCCCATTGGGACTAGCGCGCTTCAAGAGACCCAGTACTTC
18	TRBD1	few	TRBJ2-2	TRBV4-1	CASSHREGDRVNTGELFF	TGCGCCAGCAGCCATAGGGAGGGGGACAGGGTGAACACCGGGGAGCTGTTTTTT
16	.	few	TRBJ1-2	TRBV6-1	CASSESMGANHYGYTF	TGTGCCAGCAGTGAATCTATGGGGGCAAACCACTATGGCTACACCTTC
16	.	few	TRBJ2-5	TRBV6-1	CASSEAEGRYQETQYF	TGTGCCAGCAGTGAAGCCGAGGGGAGGTACCAAGAGACCCAGTACTTC
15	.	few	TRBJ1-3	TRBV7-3	CASSLDSHPGNTIYF	TGTGCCAGCAGCTTAGACAGCCATCCTGGAAACACCATATATTTT
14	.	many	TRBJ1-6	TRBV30	CAWSVREGWPTLHF	TGTGCCTGGAGTGTACGAGAAGGATGGCCCACCCTCCACTTT
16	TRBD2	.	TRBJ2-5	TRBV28	CASSLALAGVRETQYF	TGTGCCAGCAGTTTAGCGCTAGCGGGAGTGAGAGAGACCCAGTACTTC
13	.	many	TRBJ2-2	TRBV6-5	CASSSILSGELFF	TGTGCCAGCAGTTCCATACTCAGCGGGGAGCTGTTTTTT
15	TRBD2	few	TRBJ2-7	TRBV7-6	CASSSEGRGFYEQYF	TGTGCCAGCAGCTCCGAGGGGAGGGGATTCTACGAGCAGTACTTC
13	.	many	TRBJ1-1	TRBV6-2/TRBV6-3	CASSYEAGLKAFF	TGTGCCAGCAGCTACGAGGCCGGATTGAAGGCTTTCTTT
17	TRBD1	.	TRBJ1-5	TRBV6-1	CASRRDRGLGGNQPQHF	TGTGCCAGCAGGAGGGACAGGGGGCTCGGCGGCAATCAGCCCCAGCATTTT
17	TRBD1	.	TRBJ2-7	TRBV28	CASSLTYRDRADHEQYF	TGTGCCAGCAGTCTCACATACCGGGACAGGGCAGACCACGAGCAGTACTTC
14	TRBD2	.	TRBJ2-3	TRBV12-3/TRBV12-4	CASSGTTGTDTQYF	TGTGCCAGCAGTGGGACTACTGGCACAGATACGCAGTATTTT
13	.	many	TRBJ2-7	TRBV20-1	CSAREGFSYEQYF	TGCAGTGCTAGAGAAGGTTTCTCCTACGAGCAGTACTTC
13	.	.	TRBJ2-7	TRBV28	CASSWPFTYEQYF	TGTGCCAGCAGTTGGCCTTTCACCTACGAGCAGTACTTC
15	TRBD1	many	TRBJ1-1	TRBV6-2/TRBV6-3	CASSYEGTGGTEAFF	TGTGCCAGCAGTTACGAGGGGACAGGGGGAACTGAAGCTTTCTTT
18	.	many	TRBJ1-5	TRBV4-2	CASSQAKFETSSNQPQHF	TGTGCCAGCAGCCAAGCAAAATTCGAGACCTCTAGCAATCAGCCCCAGCATTTT
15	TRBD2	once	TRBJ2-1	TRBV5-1	CASSFIAGGYNEQFF	TGCGCCAGCAGCTTCATAGCGGGGGGTTACAATGAGCAGTTCTTC
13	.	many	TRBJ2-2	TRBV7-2	CASSTRPGGELFF	TGTGCCAGCAGCACAAGACCCGGAGGGGAGCTGTTTTTT
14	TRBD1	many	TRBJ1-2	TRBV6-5	CASTGDRANYGYTF	TGTGCCAGCACGGGCGACAGGGCTAACTATGGCTACACCTTC
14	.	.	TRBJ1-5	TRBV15	CATSLSGLFQPQHF	TGTGCCACCAGCCTTTCGGGACTATTTCAGCCCCAGCATTTT
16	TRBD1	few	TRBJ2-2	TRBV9	CASSVDDRGGTGELFF	TGTGCCAGCAGCGTGGACGACAGGGGTGGTACCGGGGAGCTGTTTTTT
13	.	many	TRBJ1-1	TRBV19	CASSTQGNTEAFF	TGTGCCAGCAGCACACAGGGGAACACTGAAGCTTTCTTT
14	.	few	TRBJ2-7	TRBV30	CAWNTPGPWDEQYF	TGTGCCTGGAATACCCCGGGCCCTTGGGACGAGCAGTACTTC
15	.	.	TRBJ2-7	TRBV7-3	CASSLLPGFSYEQYF	TGTGCCAGCAGCCTCCTCCCGGGTTTCTCCTACGAGCAGTACTTC
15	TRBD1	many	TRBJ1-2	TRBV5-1	CASRLGTGQLYGYTF	TGCGCCAGCAGGCTTGGTACGGGACAGCTCTATGGCTACACCTTC
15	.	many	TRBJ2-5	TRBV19	CASSIVGRGGETQYF	TGTGCCAGTAGTATAGTGGGCAGGGGAGGAGAGACCCAGTACTTC
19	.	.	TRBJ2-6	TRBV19	CASSIGAQSPTSGANVLTF	TGTGCCAGTAGTATAGGGGCGCAATCCCCCACCTCTGGGGCCAACGTCCTGACTTTC
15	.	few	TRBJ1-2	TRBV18	CASSPGAPLNYGYTF	TGTGCCAGCTCGCCAGGGGCCCCGCTTAACTATGGCTACACCTTC
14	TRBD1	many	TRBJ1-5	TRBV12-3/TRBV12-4	CASSLSRQGQPQHF	TGTGCCAGCAGTTTAAGTAGACAGGGTCAGCCCCAGCATTTT
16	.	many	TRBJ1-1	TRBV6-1	CASSEARGVWSTEAFF	TGTGCCAGCAGTGAAGCCCGAGGGGTCTGGAGCACTGAAGCTTTCTTT
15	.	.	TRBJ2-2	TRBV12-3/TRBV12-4	CASSARTSGTGELFF	TGTGCCAGCAGTGCCAGGACGTCCGGCACCGGGGAGCTGTTTTTT
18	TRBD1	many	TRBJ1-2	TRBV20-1	CSAPMPHRDRAANYGYTF	TGCAGTGCTCCCATGCCCCACCGGGACAGGGCAGCTAACTATGGCTACACCTTC
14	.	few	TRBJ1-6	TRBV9	CASSVDNNNSPLHF	TGTGCCAGCAGCGTAGATAACAATAATTCACCCCTCCACTTT
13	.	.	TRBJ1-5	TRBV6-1	CAISAAVNRPQHF	TGTGCCATCAGTGCAGCAGTTAATCGGCCCCAGCATTTT